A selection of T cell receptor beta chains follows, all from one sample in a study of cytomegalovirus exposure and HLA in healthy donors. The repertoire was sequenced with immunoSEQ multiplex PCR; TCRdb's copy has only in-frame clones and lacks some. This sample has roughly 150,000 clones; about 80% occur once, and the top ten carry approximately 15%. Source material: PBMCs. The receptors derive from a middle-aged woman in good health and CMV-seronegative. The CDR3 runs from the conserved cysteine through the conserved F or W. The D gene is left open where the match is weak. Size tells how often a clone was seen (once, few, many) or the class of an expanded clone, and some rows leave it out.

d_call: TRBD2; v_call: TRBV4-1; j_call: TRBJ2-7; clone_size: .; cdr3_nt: TGCGCCAGCAGCCGCTTTGATAGCGGGAGTTACGAGCAGTACTTC; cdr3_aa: CASSRFDSGSYEQYF
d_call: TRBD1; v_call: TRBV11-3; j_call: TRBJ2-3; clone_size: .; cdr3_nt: TGTGCCAGCAGCTTAGGGACGAGGACAGGGGCTAGCACAGATACGCAGTATTTT; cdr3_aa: CASSLGTRTGASTDTQYF
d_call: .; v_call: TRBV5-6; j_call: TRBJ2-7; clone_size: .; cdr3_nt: TGTGCCAGCAGCTTGGGGAGACAGACATTCTACGAGCAGTACTTC; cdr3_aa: CASSLGRQTFYEQYF
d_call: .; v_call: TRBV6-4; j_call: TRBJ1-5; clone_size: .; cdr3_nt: TGTGCCACCAAGTGGTGCAGGGAAAATAGCAATCAGCCCCAGCATTTT; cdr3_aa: CATKWCRENSNQPQHF
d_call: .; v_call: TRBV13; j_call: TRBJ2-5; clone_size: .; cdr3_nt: TGTGCCAGCAGTTCGCCAGGTAGCGGTCAAGAGACCCAGTACTTC; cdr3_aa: CASSSPGSGQETQYF
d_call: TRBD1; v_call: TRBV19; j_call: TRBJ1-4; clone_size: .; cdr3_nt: TGTGCCAGTACCCAGACAGGGTATAATGAAAAACTGTTTTTT; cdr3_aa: CASTQTGYNEKLFF
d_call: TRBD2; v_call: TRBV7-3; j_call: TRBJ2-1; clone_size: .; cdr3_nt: TGTGCCAGCAGCTTAGCTAGCGGGGCCGTCATCAATGAGCAGTTCTTC; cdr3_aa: CASSLASGAVINEQFF
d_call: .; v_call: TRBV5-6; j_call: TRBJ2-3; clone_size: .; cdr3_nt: TGTGCCAGCAGCTTACCAGGATCAGATACGCAGTATTTT; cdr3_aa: CASSLPGSDTQYF
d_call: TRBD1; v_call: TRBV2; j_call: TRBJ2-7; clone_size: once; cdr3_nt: TGTGCCAGCAGGGGGACAGACGAGCAGTGCTTC; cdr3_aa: CASRGTDEQCF
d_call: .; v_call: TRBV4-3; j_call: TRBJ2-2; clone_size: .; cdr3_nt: TGCGCCAGCAGCCAAAATATTCGGGGGTCGAACACCGGGGAGCTGTTTTTT; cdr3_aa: CASSQNIRGSNTGELFF
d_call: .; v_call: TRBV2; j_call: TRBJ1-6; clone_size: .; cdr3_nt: TGTGCCAGCAGACAGGGTTGGGCAGGGCCCCGTGCCCTCCACTTT; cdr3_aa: CASRQGWAGPRALHF
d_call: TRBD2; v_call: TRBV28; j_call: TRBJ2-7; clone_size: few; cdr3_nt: TGTGCCAGCAGTACCGGACTAGCGGGAACCTACGAGCAGTACTTC; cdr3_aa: CASSTGLAGTYEQYF
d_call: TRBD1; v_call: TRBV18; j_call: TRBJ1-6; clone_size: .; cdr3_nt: TGTGCCAGCTCACCTGGCCGGGACAGGGGCGGATCACCCCTCCACTTT; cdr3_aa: CASSPGRDRGGSPLHF
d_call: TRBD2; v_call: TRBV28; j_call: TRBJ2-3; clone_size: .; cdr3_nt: TGTGCCAGCAGTTTACTCAGACTAGCGGATTCCGATACGCAGTATTTT; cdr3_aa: CASSLLRLADSDTQYF
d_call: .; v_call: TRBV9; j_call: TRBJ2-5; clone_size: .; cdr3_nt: TGTGCCAGCAGCGTGGGCAGGGCCCAGGGGGAGACCCAGTACTTC; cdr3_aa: CASSVGRAQGETQYF
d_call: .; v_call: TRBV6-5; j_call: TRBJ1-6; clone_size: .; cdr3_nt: TGTGCCAGCGGATACGGGGTTTTGGATTCACCCCTCCACTTT; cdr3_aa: CASGYGVLDSPLHF
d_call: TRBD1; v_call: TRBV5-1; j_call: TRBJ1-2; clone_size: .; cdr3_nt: TGCGCCAGCAGCTTGCTACAGGGGCTTGACGGCTACACCTTC; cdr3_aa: CASSLLQGLDGYTF
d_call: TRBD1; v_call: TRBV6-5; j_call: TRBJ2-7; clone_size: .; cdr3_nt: TGTGCCAGCAGGGGGACAGCCAGGTACGAGCAGTACTTC; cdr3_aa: CASRGTARYEQYF
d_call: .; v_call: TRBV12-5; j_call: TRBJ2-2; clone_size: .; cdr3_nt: TGTGCTAGTGGTTTGGCCCCTTGGCTGTCCTCCGGACTTCCTGAGGGAGTGGATACCGGGGAGCTGTTTTTT; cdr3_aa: CASGLAPWLSSGLPEGVDTGELFF
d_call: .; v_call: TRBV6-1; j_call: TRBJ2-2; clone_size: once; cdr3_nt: TGTGCCAGCAGTCCGGGAGACGGGGAGCTGTTTTTT; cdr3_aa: CASSPGDGELFF
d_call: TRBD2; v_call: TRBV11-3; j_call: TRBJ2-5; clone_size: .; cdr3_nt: TGTGCCAGCAGCTCTGGACTAGCGGGGGGCGGAGAGACCCAGTACTTC; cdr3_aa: CASSSGLAGGGETQYF
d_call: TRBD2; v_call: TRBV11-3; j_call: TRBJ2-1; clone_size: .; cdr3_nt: TGTGCCAGCAGCGCGCGACTAGCGGGGACTAATGAGCAGTTCTTC; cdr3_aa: CASSARLAGTNEQFF
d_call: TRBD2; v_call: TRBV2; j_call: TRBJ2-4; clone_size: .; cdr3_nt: TGTGCCAGCAGTGATGATATAGCGGGAGTTACCAAAAACATTCAGTACTTC; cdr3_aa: CASSDDIAGVTKNIQYF
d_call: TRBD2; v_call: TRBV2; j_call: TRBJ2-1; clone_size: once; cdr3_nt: TGTGCCAGCGGGAGGGACGAGCGGTTCTTC; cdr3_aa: CASGRDERFF
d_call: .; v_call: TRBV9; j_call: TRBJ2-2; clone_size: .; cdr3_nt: TGTGCCAGCAGCCCTAGGTCGAACACCGGGGAGCTGTTTTTT; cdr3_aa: CASSPRSNTGELFF
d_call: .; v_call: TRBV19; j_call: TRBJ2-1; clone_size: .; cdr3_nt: TGTGCCAGTAGAAGACAGAACAATGAGCAGTTCTTC; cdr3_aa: CASRRQNNEQFF
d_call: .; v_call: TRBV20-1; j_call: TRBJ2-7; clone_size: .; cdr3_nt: TGCAGTGCTAGGGTGGGAGACGAGCAGTACTTC; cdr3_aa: CSARVGDEQYF
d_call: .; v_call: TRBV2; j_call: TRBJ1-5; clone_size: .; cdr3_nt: TGTGCCAGCAGTCCACAGGGCCCTGTACAGCCCCAGCATTTT; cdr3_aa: CASSPQGPVQPQHF